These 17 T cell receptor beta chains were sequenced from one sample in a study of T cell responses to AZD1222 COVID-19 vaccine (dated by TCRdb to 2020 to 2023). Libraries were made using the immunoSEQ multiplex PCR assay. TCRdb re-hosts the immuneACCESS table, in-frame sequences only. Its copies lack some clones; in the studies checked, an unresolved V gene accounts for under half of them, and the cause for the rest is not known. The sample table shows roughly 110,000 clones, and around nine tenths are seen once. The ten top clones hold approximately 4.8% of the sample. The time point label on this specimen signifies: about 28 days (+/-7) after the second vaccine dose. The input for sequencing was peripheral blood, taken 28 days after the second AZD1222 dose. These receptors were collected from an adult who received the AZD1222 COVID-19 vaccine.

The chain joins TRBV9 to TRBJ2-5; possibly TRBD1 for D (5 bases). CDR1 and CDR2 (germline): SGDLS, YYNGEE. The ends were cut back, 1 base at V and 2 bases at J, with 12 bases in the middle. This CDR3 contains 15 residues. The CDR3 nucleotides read TGTGCCAGCAGCGTATCGCCAGGGCGGCAAGAGACCCAGTACTTC. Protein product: CASSVSPGRQETQYF.

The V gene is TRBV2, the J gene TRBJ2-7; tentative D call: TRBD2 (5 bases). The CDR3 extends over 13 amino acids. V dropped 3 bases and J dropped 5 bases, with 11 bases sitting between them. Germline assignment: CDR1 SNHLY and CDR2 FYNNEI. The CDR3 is CASSDGSGNEQYF. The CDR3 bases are TGTGCCAGCAGTGATGGTTCCGGGAACGAGCAGTACTTC.

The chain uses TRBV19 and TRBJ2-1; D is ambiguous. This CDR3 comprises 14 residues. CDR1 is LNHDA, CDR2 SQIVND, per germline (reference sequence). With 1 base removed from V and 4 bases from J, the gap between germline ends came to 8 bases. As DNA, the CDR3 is TGTGCCAGTAGTATAGGTGTGGGGTACAATGAGCAGTTCTTC. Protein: CASSIGVGYNEQFF.

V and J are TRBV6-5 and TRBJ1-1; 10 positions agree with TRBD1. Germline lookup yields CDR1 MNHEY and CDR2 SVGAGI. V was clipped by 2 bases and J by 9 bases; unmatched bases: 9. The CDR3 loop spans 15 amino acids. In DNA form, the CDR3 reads TGTGCCAGCAGTTACCCGGGACAGGGGACTCCGAAAGCTTTCTTT. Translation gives CASSYPGQGTPKAFF.

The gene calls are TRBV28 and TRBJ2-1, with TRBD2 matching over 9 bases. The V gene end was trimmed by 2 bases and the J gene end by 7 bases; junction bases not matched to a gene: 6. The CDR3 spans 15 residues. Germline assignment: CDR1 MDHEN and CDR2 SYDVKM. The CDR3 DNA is TGTGCCAGCAGTTTAGCGGGGGGGCCGGGGAATGAGCAGTTCTTC. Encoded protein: CASSLAGGPGNEQFF.

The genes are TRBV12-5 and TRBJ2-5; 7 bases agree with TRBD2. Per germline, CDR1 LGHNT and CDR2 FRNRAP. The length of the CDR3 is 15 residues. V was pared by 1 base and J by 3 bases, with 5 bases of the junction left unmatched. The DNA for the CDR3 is TGTGCTAGTGGTTTGGGACTAGCAGAAAAAGAGACCCAGTACTTC. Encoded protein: CASGLGLAEKETQYF.

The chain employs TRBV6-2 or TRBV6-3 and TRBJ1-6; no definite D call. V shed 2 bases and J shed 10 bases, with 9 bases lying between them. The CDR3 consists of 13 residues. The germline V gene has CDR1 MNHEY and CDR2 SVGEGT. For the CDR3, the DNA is TGTGCCAGCAGTTACCTAGCTGGGTCACCCCTCCACTTT. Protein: CASSYLAGSPLHF.

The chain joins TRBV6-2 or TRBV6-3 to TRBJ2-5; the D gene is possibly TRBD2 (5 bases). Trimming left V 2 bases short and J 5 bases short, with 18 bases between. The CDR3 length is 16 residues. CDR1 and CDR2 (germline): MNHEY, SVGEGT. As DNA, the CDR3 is TGTGCCAGCAGTTACGGAGGCAAACCCCGGTGGGAGACCCAGTACTTC. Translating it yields CASSYGGKPRWETQYF.

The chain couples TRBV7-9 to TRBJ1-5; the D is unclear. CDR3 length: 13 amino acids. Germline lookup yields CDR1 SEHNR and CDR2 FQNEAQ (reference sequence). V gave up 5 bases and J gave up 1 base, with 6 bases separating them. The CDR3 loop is CASSAGSNQPQHF. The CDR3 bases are TGTGCCAGCAGCGCTGGAAGCAATCAGCCCCAGCATTTT.

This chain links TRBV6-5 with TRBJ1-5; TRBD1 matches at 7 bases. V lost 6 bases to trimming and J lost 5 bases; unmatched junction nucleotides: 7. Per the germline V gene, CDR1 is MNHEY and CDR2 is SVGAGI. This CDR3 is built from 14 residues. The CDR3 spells CASRETGLDQPQHF. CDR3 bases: TGTGCCAGCAGGGAGACAGGGTTGGATCAGCCCCAGCATTTT.

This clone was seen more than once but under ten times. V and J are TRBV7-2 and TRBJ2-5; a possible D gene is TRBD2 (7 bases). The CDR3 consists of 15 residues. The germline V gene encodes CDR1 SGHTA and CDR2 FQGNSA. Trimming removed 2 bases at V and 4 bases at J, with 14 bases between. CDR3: CASSLSWGGTETQYF. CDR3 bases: TGTGCCAGCAGCTTATCGTGGGGGGGCACAGAGACCCAGTACTTC. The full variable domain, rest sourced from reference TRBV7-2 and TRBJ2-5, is GAGVSQSPSNKVTEKGKDVELRCDPISGHTALYWYRQSLGQGLEFLIYFQGNSAPDKSGLPSDRFSAERTGGSVSTLTIQRTQQEDSAVYLCASSLSWGGTETQYFGPGTRLLVL.

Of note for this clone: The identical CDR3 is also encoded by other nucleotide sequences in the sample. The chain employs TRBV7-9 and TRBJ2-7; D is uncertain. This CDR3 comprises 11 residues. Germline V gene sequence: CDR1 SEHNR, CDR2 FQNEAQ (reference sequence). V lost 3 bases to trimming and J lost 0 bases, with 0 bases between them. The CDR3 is CASSFSYEQYF. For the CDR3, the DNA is TGTGCCAGCAGCTTCTCCTACGAGCAGTACTTC.

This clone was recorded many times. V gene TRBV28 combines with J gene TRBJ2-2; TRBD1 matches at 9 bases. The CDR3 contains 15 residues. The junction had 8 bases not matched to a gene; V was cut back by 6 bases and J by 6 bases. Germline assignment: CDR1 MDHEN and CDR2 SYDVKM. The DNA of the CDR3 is TGTGCCAGCAGGGGGGACAGGGACAACGCCGGGGAGCTGTTTTTT. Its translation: CASRGDRDNAGELFF. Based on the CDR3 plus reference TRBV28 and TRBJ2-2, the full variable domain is DVKVTQSSRYLVKRTGEKVFLECVQDMDHENMFWYRQDPGLGLRLIYFSYDVKMKEKGDIPEGYSVSREKKERFSLILESASTNQTSMYLCASRGDRDNAGELFFGEGSRLTVL.

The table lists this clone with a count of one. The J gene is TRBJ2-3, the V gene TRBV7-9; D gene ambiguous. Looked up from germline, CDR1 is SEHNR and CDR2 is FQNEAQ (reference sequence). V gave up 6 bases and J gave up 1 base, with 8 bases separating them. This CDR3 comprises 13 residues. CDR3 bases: TGTGCCAGCAGAAACGGTGGCACAGATACGCAGTATTTT. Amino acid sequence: CASRNGGTDTQYF.

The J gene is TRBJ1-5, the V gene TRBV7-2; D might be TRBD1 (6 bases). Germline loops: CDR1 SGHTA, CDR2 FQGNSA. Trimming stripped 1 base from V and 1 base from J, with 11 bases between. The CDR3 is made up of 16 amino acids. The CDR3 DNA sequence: TGTGCCAGCAGCTTAGGAGGGGGAAGGAGCAATCAGCCCCAGCATTTT. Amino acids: CASSLGGGRSNQPQHF.

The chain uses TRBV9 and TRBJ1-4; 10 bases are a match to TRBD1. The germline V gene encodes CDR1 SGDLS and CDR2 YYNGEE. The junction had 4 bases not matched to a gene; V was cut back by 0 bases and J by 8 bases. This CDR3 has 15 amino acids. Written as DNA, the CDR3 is TGTGCCAGCAGCGTAGAATTGGGACAGGGGGAAAAACTGTTTTTT. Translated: CASSVELGQGEKLFF.

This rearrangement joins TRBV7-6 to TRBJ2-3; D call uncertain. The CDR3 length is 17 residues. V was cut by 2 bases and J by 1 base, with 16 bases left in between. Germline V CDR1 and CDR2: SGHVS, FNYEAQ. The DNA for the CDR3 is TGTGCCAGCAGCTTATCCGCATGGGGAATTGGCACAGATACGCAGTATTTT. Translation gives CASSLSAWGIGTDTQYF.